The rows below give T cell receptor beta chains drawn from one sample of a study of T cell responses to AZD1222 COVID-19 vaccine. Clones were read by immunoSEQ multiplex PCR, and TCRdb kept only the in-frame ones, dropping some. The sample includes more than 60,000 clones, around 86% of them seen just once. Sequenced material: peripheral blood, taken 28 days after the second AZD1222 dose. The source is an adult who received the AZD1222 COVID-19 vaccine. Each CDR3 is given with its conserved first and last residue. Fields, in order: V gene, J gene, D gene, clone size, CDR3 DNA, CDR3 protein. The D gene is left open where the match is weak. Clone size is not always given. Where it is, it says once, few, many or a class for expanded clones.

TRBV4-3	TRBJ1-4	.	.	TGCGCCAGCAGCCAAGGGCTCACGGGAAAACTGTTTTTT	CASSQGLTGKLFF
TRBV20-1	TRBJ1-5	.	.	TGCAGTGCTAGTCCTCGACGGCAAAATCAGCCCCAGCATTTT	CSASPRRQNQPQHF
TRBV2	TRBJ2-4	.	.	TGTGCCAGCAGTGGGCGGAGACTAGCCAAAAACATTCAGTACTTC	CASSGRRLAKNIQYF
TRBV20-1	TRBJ2-1	.	.	TGCAGTGCTATGCCCAATGAGCAGTTCTTC	CSAMPNEQFF
TRBV3-1/TRBV3-2	TRBJ2-3	TRBD1	.	TGTGCCAGCAGCCAAGATCATGACAGGGGGCAAGATACGCAGTATTTT	CASSQDHDRGQDTQYF
TRBV5-4	TRBJ2-3	.	.	TGTGCCAGCAGCTTTCGCGGGCGCTCGGATACGCAGTATTTT	CASSFRGRSDTQYF
TRBV7-9	TRBJ2-1	TRBD1	.	TGTGCCAGCAGCTCCGGACAGGGGGTCAATGAGCAGTTCTTC	CASSSGQGVNEQFF
TRBV7-2	TRBJ2-1	TRBD2	.	TGTGCCAGCAACAACCCCCGGCGGGGGGCCAACAATGAGCAGTTCTTC	CASNNPRRGANNEQFF
TRBV29-1	TRBJ2-2	TRBD1	.	TGCAGCGCGGGACAGACAAGTCTGCACACCGGGGAGCTGTTTTTT	CSAGQTSLHTGELFF
TRBV5-6	TRBJ1-2	TRBD1	once	TGTGCCAGCAGCCGTGGACAGGACTATGGCTACACCTTC	CASSRGQDYGYTF
TRBV18	TRBJ2-7	.	once	TGTGCCAGCTCACAACGGGATGCCTACGAGCAGTACTTC	CASSQRDAYEQYF
TRBV20-1	TRBJ2-1	.	.	TGCAGTGCTAGTCCCCAAAAGGATGAGCAGTTCTTC	CSASPQKDEQFF
TRBV18	TRBJ1-4	.	once	TGTGCCAGCTCACCATCAGGGGCAACTAATGAAAAACTGTTTTTT	CASSPSGATNEKLFF
TRBV18	TRBJ1-1	.	few	TGTGCCAGCTCGCCAAGACCGAACACTGAAGCTTTCTTT	CASSPRPNTEAFF
TRBV7-2	TRBJ2-4	TRBD2	once	TGTGCCAGCAGCTTAGGAGGAAGGGACTATAAATACTTC	CASSLGGRDYKYF
TRBV5-1	TRBJ2-2	.	.	TGCGCCAGCAGCTTGCGGGGCGACGACACCGGGGAGCTGTTTTTT	CASSLRGDDTGELFF
TRBV2	TRBJ2-7	TRBD1	.	TGTGCCAGCAGTTGGGACAGGAGCTCCTACGAGCAGTACTTC	CASSWDRSSYEQYF
TRBV6-5	TRBJ1-3	.	.	TGTGCCAGCAGTTCGCTGGGGGGGACCATATATTTT	CASSSLGGTIYF
TRBV2	TRBJ2-5	.	.	TGTGCCAGCAGACCCGGACTATTCCAAGAGACCCAGTACTTC	CASRPGLFQETQYF
TRBV27	TRBJ1-6	.	.	TGTGCCAGCAGTTTAGGAGGGACCCAGGATTCACCCCTCCACTTT	CASSLGGTQDSPLHF
TRBV6-5	TRBJ1-2	.	.	TGTGCCAGCAAGTTGGGGCCCACCAATAACTATGGCTACACCTTC	CASKLGPTNNYGYTF
TRBV28	TRBJ1-6	TRBD1	.	TGTGCCAGCAAGGACAGGTCACCCCTCCACTTT	CASKDRSPLHF
TRBV7-2	TRBJ2-1	.	.	TGTGCCAGCAGCCCCGGCCGGGGATACAATGAGCAGTTCTTC	CASSPGRGYNEQFF
TRBV11-2	TRBJ2-2	TRBD1	.	TGTGCCAGCAGCTTAGTGGGACAGGGGGCACGGGAGCTGTTTTTT	CASSLVGQGARELFF
TRBV4-1	TRBJ1-3	.	.	TGCGCCAGCAGCCCGGGACTGCTCCGAGGAAACACCATATATTTT	CASSPGLLRGNTIYF
TRBV7-9	TRBJ1-1	TRBD1	once	TGTGCCAGCAGCTTAGCAGGGGGCTGGAACACTGAAGCTTTCTTT	CASSLAGGWNTEAFF
TRBV5-5	TRBJ1-2	.	.	TGTGCCAGCAGCCTCGGTAGTGGCGGCTACACCTTC	CASSLGSGGYTF
TRBV25-1	TRBJ2-2	TRBD1	.	TGTGCCAGCTCCTATGGGACAGGGGGAATCACCGGGGAGCTGTTTTTT	CASSYGTGGITGELFF
TRBV6-5	TRBJ1-2	.	.	TGTGCCAGCAGTTACGCCTGGGGGGGCGCCGGCTATGGCTACACCTTC	CASSYAWGGAGYGYTF
TRBV6-6	TRBJ1-5	.	.	TGTGCCAGCAGTTCGTTTAGCAATCAGCCCCAGCATTTT	CASSSFSNQPQHF
TRBV19	TRBJ1-1	TRBD1	.	TGTGCCAGTAGTATAGATACAGGGGGAGAAGCTTTCTTT	CASSIDTGGEAFF
TRBV10-3	TRBJ1-1	.	.	TGTGCCATCAGTTATACAGGTGGGGAGCTTAACACTGAAGCTTTCTTT	CAISYTGGELNTEAFF
TRBV2	TRBJ2-3	TRBD2	once	TGTGCCGGAGCCGGGACTAGCGGGTTGGATACGCAGTATTTT	CAGAGTSGLDTQYF
TRBV7-9	TRBJ2-1	.	.	TGTGCCAGCACCAATCTCCAGGGGTTCGACAATGAGCAGTTCTTC	CASTNLQGFDNEQFF
TRBV20-1	TRBJ1-1	.	.	TGCAGTGCTAGTATGTCCAAGGGCACTGAAGCTTTCTTT	CSASMSKGTEAFF
TRBV5-1	TRBJ1-6	.	.	TGCGCCAGCAGCTTGGGACCGGCCTACGGCGGGTATAATTCACCCCTCCACTTT	CASSLGPAYGGYNSPLHF
TRBV5-1	TRBJ1-4	TRBD1	.	TGCGCCAGCAGCTTTGGGGACAGGGTCGTGGGTGAAAAACTGTTTTTT	CASSFGDRVVGEKLFF
TRBV18	TRBJ2-1	TRBD1	.	TGTGCCAGCTCACCAAAACTAACAGGGGGATACAATGAGCAGTTCTTC	CASSPKLTGGYNEQFF
TRBV28	TRBJ1-5	TRBD1	.	TGTGCCAGCAGCCTCTCCCCGGGACAGAGCAATCAGCCCCAGCATTTT	CASSLSPGQSNQPQHF
TRBV9	TRBJ2-2	.	.	TGTGCCAGCAGCGTATCGGGGCAGACCACCGGGGAGCTGTTTTTT	CASSVSGQTTGELFF
TRBV2	TRBJ1-1	.	.	TGTGCCAGCAGTGATCTATCCCCTGAAGCTTTCTTT	CASSDLSPEAFF
TRBV7-9	TRBJ1-1	.	.	TGTGCCAGCAGCTTACAGGGGAACACTGAAGCTTTCTTT	CASSLQGNTEAFF
TRBV4-2	TRBJ1-4	TRBD1	few	TGTGCCAGCAGCGAAGCAGGATTACAGGGGCTAGGTAATGAAAAACTGTTTTTT	CASSEAGLQGLGNEKLFF
TRBV12-3/TRBV12-4	TRBJ2-2	.	once	TGTGCCAGCAACGGGAACACCGGGGAGCTGTTTTTT	CASNGNTGELFF
TRBV29-1	TRBJ2-7	.	.	TGCAGCGTTGGCTGGGGCGACTCCTACGAGCAGTACTTC	CSVGWGDSYEQYF
TRBV2	TRBJ1-5	.	.	TGTGCCAGCAGTGTCGGGGGCCTAACGGTCCTAACTCAGCCCCAGCATTTT	CASSVGGLTVLTQPQHF
TRBV6-1	TRBJ1-1	.	few	TGTGCCAGCAGTGAAGCGGCGGGTCAGACTGAAGCTTTCTTT	CASSEAAGQTEAFF
TRBV3-1/TRBV3-2	TRBJ1-6	.	.	TGTGCCAGCAGCCAGATTCTTGACAGTAATTCACCCCTCCACTTT	CASSQILDSNSPLHF
TRBV11-2	TRBJ1-6	TRBD1	.	TGTGCCAGTGGGACAGTTAATTCACCCCTCCACTTT	CASGTVNSPLHF